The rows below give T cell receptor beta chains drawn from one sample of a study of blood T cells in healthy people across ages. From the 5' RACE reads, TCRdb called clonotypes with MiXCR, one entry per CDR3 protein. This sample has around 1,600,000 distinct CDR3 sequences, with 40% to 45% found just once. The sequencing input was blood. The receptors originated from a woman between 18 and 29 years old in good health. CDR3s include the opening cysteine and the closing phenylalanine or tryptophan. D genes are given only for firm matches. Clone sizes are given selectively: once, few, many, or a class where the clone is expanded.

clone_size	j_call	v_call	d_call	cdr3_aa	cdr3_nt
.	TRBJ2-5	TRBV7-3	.	CASSLTGLRETQYF	TGTGCCAGCAGCTTAACGGGATTGCGAGAGACCCAGTACTTC
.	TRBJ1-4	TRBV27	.	CASRNLDMGTNEKLFF	TGTGCCAGCAGAAATCTCGACATGGGAACTAATGAAAAACTGTTTTTT
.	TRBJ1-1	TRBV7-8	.	CASSLVPAATGEAFF	TGTGCCAGCAGCTTAGTTCCGGCAGCCACGGGCGAAGCTTTCTTT
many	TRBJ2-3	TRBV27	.	CASSSGPRFRDTQYF	TGTGCCAGCTCAAGTGGCCCCAGGTTTCGAGATACGCAGTATTTT
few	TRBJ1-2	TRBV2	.	CASSPDPKGTYGYTF	TGTGCCAGCAGTCCCGACCCAAAAGGGACCTATGGCTACACCTTC
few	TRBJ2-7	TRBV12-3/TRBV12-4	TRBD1	CASSRIWGQGSSYEQYF	TGTGCCAGCAGTCGGATATGGGGACAGGGAAGCTCCTACGAGCAGTACTTC
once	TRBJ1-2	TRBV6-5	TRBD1	CASSALSQGARGYTF	TGTGCCAGCAGCGCCCTTTCACAGGGGGCGCGTGGCTACACCTTC
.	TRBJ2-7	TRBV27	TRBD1	CASSFQQGSYEQYF	TGTGCCAGCAGTTTCCAACAGGGGTCCTACGAGCAGTACTTC
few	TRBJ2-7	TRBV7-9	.	CASSPRDSYHEQYF	TGTGCCAGCAGCCCCCGGGACTCCTATCACGAGCAGTACTTC
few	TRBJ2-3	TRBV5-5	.	CASLLARTDTQYF	TGTGCCAGCCTTCTAGCGCGAACAGATACGCAGTATTTT
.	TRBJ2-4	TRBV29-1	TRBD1	CSVKDRVQTGQYF	TGCAGCGTCAAAGACAGGGTCCAAACGGGTCAGTACTTC
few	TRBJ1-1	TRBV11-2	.	CASSLVPSMNTEAFF	TGTGCCAGCAGCTTAGTCCCGAGCATGAACACTGAAGCTTTCTTT
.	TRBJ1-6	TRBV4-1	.	CASSQSAGTLGSPLHF	TGCGCCAGCAGCCAGAGTGCCGGGACATTAGGTTCACCCCTCCACTTT
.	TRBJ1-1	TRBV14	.	CASSGMWGLDTEAFF	TGTGCCAGCAGCGGAATGTGGGGATTAGACACTGAAGCTTTCTTT
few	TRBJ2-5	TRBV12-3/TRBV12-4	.	CASSLVWGSMQTQYF	TGTGCCAGCAGTTTAGTATGGGGTAGCATGCAGACCCAGTACTTC
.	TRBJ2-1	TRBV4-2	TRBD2	CASSQDRASGPEGFF	TGTGCCAGCAGCCAAGATAGGGCTAGCGGACCTGAGGGGTTCTTC
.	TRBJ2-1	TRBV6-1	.	CASTAEEYSPHEQFF	TGTGCCAGCACCGCAGAGGAGTATTCCCCCCATGAGCAGTTCTTC
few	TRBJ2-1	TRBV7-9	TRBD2	CASSQSGGHSYNEQFF	TGTGCCAGCAGTCAAAGCGGGGGGCACTCCTACAATGAGCAGTTCTTC
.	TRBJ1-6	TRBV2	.	CASRIATGNNSPLHF	TGTGCCAGCAGGATTGCCACAGGGAATAATTCACCCCTCCACTTT
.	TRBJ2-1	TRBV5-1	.	CASSLVRSNEQFF	TGCGCCAGCAGCTTGGTCAGATCTAATGAGCAGTTCTTC
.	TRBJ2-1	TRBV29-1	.	CSVATDRYNEQFF	TGCAGCGTGGCCACCGACAGATACAATGAGCAGTTCTTC